This T cell receptor beta chain appears in the sequencing data of a study of T cells in localized non-small cell lung cancer. Notes on the study in general: Exceeding tumor, uninvolved adjacent lung had the highest T cell clonality. Researchers found a median around 50 of the top 100 tumor clones in adjacent lung.

Assay: immunoSEQ multiplex PCR; the TCRdb copy retains only in-frame clones and omits some. In the table there are over 25,000 clones, 92% of which are singletons. CDR1 is SNHLY, CDR2 FYNNEI, per germline. The ends lost 1 base at V and 0 bases at J; junction bases unmatched: 3. This CDR3 region has 16 residues. As for this clone: Its antigen remains unknown.

The chain combines TRBV2 with TRBJ1-5, with TRBD1 matching over 7 bases. Here the sequenced sample was peripheral blood, taken before any cancer treatment. The clonotype comes from a female donor older than 55 with stage I lung adenocarcinoma. CDR3 DNA sequence: TGTGCCAGCAGTGAAGACAGGGGAGGTAGCAATCAGCCCCAGCATTTT. Translated: CASSEDRGGSNQPQHF.